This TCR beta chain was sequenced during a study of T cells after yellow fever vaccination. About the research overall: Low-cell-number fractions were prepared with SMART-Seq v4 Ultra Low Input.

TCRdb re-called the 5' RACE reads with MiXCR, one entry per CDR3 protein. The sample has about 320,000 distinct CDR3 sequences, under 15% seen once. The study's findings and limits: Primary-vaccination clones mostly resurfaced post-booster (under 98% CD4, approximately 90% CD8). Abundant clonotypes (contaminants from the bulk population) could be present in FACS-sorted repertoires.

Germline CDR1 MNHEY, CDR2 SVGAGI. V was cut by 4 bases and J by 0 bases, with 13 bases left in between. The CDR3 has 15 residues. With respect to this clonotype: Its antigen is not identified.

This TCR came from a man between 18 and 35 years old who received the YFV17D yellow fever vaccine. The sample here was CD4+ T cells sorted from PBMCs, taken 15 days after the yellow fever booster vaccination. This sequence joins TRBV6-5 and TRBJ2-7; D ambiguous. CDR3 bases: TGTGCCAGCAGTTCCTTCGCTCAGGTCTCCTACGAGCAGTACTTC. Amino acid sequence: CASSSFAQVSYEQYF.